These T cell receptor beta chains were read from a single sample in a study of T cell responses to AZD1222 COVID-19 vaccine. Sequenced by immunoSEQ multiplex PCR; TCRdb stores in-frame clones only, minus some. The repertoire includes about 150,000 clones, roughly 88% of them detected once, and less than 6.5% sits in the top ten. Sequenced here: peripheral blood, sampled 28 days after the second AZD1222 dose. These receptor sequences come from an adult who received the AZD1222 COVID-19 vaccine. The conserved cysteine and the conserved F or W are not part of the CDR3 here.

TRBV7-2	TRBJ2-3	ASSFVPRDTQY
TRBV12-5	TRBJ1-3	ASGPDGSSGNTIY
TRBV9	TRBJ2-1	ASSQAHERASSYNEQF
TRBV7-9	TRBJ2-3	ASSSPADSSFTDTQY
TRBV5-1	TRBJ1-2	ASSSTGLGYT
TRBV3-1/TRBV3-2	TRBJ2-2	ASSSREFTGELF
TRBV10-3	TRBJ2-1	AISNFGQRGGEQF
TRBV6-1	TRBJ1-2	ASSEASPGGAGGYT
TRBV28	TRBJ1-4	ASSRQGVVEKLF
TRBV7-6	TRBJ2-1	ASSLGAGGNNEQF
TRBV19	TRBJ2-7	ASSIKGITYEQY
TRBV30	TRBJ1-2	AWSGTGVFGYT
TRBV10-3	TRBJ1-1	AISDSRTGNTEAF
TRBV14	TRBJ1-5	ASSLRRMSNQPQH
TRBV29-1	TRBJ1-2	SVLTGGYGYT
TRBV4-2	TRBJ2-6	ASSQEPGTGANVLT
TRBV7-2	TRBJ2-1	ASSTGLAPLEQF
TRBV4-1	TRBJ2-3	ASSRLTSGGRDTQY
TRBV7-2	TRBJ1-5	ASSRRTGNSNQPQH
TRBV3-1/TRBV3-2	TRBJ1-1	ASSQDVANTEAF
TRBV7-9	TRBJ1-5	ASSFTSGYNQPQH
TRBV30	TRBJ1-2	AWSLRDTHGYT
TRBV6-5	TRBJ2-3	ASSLTSGESDTQY
TRBV6-4	TRBJ1-2	ASPCRTYGYT
TRBV5-1	TRBJ2-3	ASSPSLRGATSTDTQY
TRBV10-1	TRBJ2-7	ASIPGAGVPHEQY
TRBV10-3	TRBJ2-1	AISERGDEQF
TRBV28	TRBJ1-6	ASSPSTGFGSPLH
TRBV30	TRBJ2-2	AWMVGENTGELF
TRBV28	TRBJ2-1	ASLGLAGASYNEQF
TRBV11-3	TRBJ2-2	ASSRTGDGELF
TRBV30	TRBJ1-5	AWSVKGSGQPQH
TRBV5-1	TRBJ2-2	ASSFFRADTGELF
TRBV19	TRBJ1-5	ASSMNGNPYQPQH
TRBV4-1	TRBJ1-1	ASSQDTSRSEYTEAF
TRBV28	TRBJ2-5	ASREGGKETQY
TRBV27	TRBJ2-7	ARIGGSYEQY
TRBV21-1	TRBJ1-4	ASSARGNEKLF
TRBV28	TRBJ2-1	ASFPSGTRFYNEQF
TRBV7-9	TRBJ1-6	ASSVSHGTGTEVALH
TRBV20-1	TRBJ2-2	SASLSGGPGELF
TRBV7-9	TRBJ2-1	ASSLEASGSYNEQF
TRBV19	TRBJ1-6	ASSIGARANSPLH
TRBV27	TRBJ1-1	ASSYRGLMNTEAF
TRBV24-1	TRBJ1-2	ATSDPFYGYT
TRBV11-2	TRBJ2-1	ASSLEWKGTGQF